This paragraph covers one T cell receptor beta chain sequence. As yet, its antigen is unknown. The record originates from a study of cytomegalovirus exposure and HLA in healthy donors. Broader study findings: In vitro confirmation showed three CMV-associated chains to be CMV antigen specific. Using the classifier, cytomegalovirus status was reportedly diagnosed with high specificity and sensitivity. The finding came from a later analysis; first-cohort TCR clusters tended to co-occur in the 130 or so validation repertoires.

The method was immunoSEQ multiplex PCR; TCRdb's version includes in-frame clones alone and lacks a portion of them. Of 160,000 or so clones detected, 88% appear once; the ten largest clones hold approximately 3.1%. Looked up from germline, CDR1 is SNHLY and CDR2 is FYNNEI. Trimming stripped 2 bases from V and 8 bases from J, with 15 bases between. The CDR3 length is 14 residues. These donors were members of the approximately 110-subject validation cohort, a group separate from the roughly 670-subject first cohort. Material: PBMCs. This chain uses TRBV2 with TRBJ1-1; possibly TRBD1 for D (5 bases). The clonotype originates from a man between 18 and 35 years old in good health and CMV-seronegative. CDR3 residues: CASSEPDRPGEAFF. The CDR3 region has the DNA TGTGCCAGCAGTGAACCCGACCGGCCAGGGGAAGCTTTCTTT.